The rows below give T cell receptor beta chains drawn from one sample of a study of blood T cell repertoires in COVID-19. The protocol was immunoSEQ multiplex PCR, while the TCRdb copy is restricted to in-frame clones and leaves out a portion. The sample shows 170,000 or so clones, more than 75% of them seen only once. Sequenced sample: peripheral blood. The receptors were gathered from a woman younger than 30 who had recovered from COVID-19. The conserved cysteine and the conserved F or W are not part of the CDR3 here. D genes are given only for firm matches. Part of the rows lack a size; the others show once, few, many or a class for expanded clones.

CDR3 protein: ASSLERLSYNEQF
CDR3 length: 13
V gene: TRBV7-2
clone size: -
D gene: -

CDR3 protein: ASSLGRQGALQPQH
CDR3 length: 14
V gene: TRBV7-8
clone size: -
D gene: TRBD1

CDR3 protein: ASSPRGTGYNEQF
CDR3 length: 13
V gene: TRBV18
clone size: once
D gene: -

CDR3 protein: ASRTSWENIQY
CDR3 length: 11
V gene: TRBV5-1
clone size: once
D gene: TRBD2

CDR3 protein: ASSGLYGIDTIY
CDR3 length: 12
V gene: TRBV25-1
clone size: -
D gene: -

CDR3 protein: ASSSGAGRGDQETQY
CDR3 length: 15
V gene: TRBV5-8
clone size: -
D gene: -

CDR3 protein: ASSQEPGGNT
CDR3 length: 10
V gene: TRBV3-1/TRBV3-2
clone size: few
D gene: -

CDR3 protein: ASSYRQGGYNEQF
CDR3 length: 13
V gene: TRBV7-3
clone size: -
D gene: TRBD1

CDR3 protein: ASSLQGRNSPLH
CDR3 length: 12
V gene: TRBV5-1
clone size: -
D gene: -

CDR3 protein: ASSSHEGQGAGELF
CDR3 length: 14
V gene: TRBV11-3
clone size: -
D gene: TRBD1

CDR3 protein: ASSEAGGEKLF
CDR3 length: 11
V gene: TRBV25-1
clone size: -
D gene: TRBD1

CDR3 protein: ASSPGYVNTEAF
CDR3 length: 12
V gene: TRBV9
clone size: few
D gene: -

CDR3 protein: ASSARMGSGNIQY
CDR3 length: 13
V gene: TRBV6-2/TRBV6-3
clone size: once
D gene: -

CDR3 protein: ASSEFLYNEQF
CDR3 length: 11
V gene: TRBV6-1
clone size: once
D gene: -

CDR3 protein: SVGGANTGELF
CDR3 length: 11
V gene: TRBV29-1
clone size: -
D gene: -

CDR3 protein: ASSLTRPTLWISADTQY
CDR3 length: 17
V gene: TRBV7-9
clone size: -
D gene: -

CDR3 protein: ASIGQLNSPLH
CDR3 length: 11
V gene: TRBV19
clone size: -
D gene: -

CDR3 protein: SVEGVAGANYGYT
CDR3 length: 13
V gene: TRBV29-1
clone size: -
D gene: -

CDR3 protein: ASSFLRDPPWQPQH
CDR3 length: 14
V gene: TRBV6-2/TRBV6-3
clone size: -
D gene: -

CDR3 protein: ASSSLGAGTSRETQY
CDR3 length: 15
V gene: TRBV3-1/TRBV3-2
clone size: -
D gene: TRBD2

CDR3 protein: ASSEPHLELF
CDR3 length: 10
V gene: TRBV6-2/TRBV6-3
clone size: -
D gene: -

CDR3 protein: ASRGQVSNQPQH
CDR3 length: 12
V gene: TRBV2
clone size: -
D gene: TRBD1

CDR3 protein: ASSESGGWGYT
CDR3 length: 11
V gene: TRBV7-9
clone size: once
D gene: -

CDR3 protein: ASSDDSLYGYT
CDR3 length: 11
V gene: TRBV10-2
clone size: -
D gene: -

CDR3 protein: ASSLGLGSGPLRDYGYT
CDR3 length: 17
V gene: TRBV7-9
clone size: -
D gene: -

CDR3 protein: ASSLSGGAITDTQY
CDR3 length: 14
V gene: TRBV7-8
clone size: once
D gene: TRBD2

CDR3 protein: ASSLSGWGTEAF
CDR3 length: 12
V gene: TRBV19
clone size: -
D gene: -

CDR3 protein: AIGQGRSEAF
CDR3 length: 10
V gene: TRBV10-3
clone size: once
D gene: TRBD1

CDR3 protein: ASSFVQSLTGGELF
CDR3 length: 14
V gene: TRBV11-2
clone size: -
D gene: -

CDR3 protein: ASSHRDSEKLF
CDR3 length: 11
V gene: TRBV11-2
clone size: -
D gene: TRBD1

CDR3 protein: ASSQEEDPSGGYEQY
CDR3 length: 15
V gene: TRBV4-3
clone size: -
D gene: TRBD2

CDR3 protein: ASSKAGGPLSEQF
CDR3 length: 13
V gene: TRBV21-1
clone size: -
D gene: -

CDR3 protein: SATERLSTDTQY
CDR3 length: 12
V gene: TRBV29-1
clone size: -
D gene: -

CDR3 protein: ASGLEFGRRGTEAF
CDR3 length: 14
V gene: TRBV12-5
clone size: -
D gene: -

CDR3 protein: ASIGQGAVNEQF
CDR3 length: 12
V gene: TRBV19
clone size: -
D gene: TRBD1

CDR3 protein: AITVVQGASEAF
CDR3 length: 12
V gene: TRBV10-3
clone size: -
D gene: TRBD1

CDR3 protein: ASSGQALNYGYT
CDR3 length: 12
V gene: TRBV5-5
clone size: -
D gene: -

CDR3 protein: ASSQVAGQGSGNTIY
CDR3 length: 15
V gene: TRBV4-3
clone size: once
D gene: TRBD1

CDR3 protein: ASSFEAGPADTQY
CDR3 length: 13
V gene: TRBV7-6
clone size: -
D gene: -

CDR3 protein: ASSLAPTGIGETQY
CDR3 length: 14
V gene: TRBV7-2
clone size: -
D gene: -

CDR3 protein: ASSPTGDNYGYT
CDR3 length: 12
V gene: TRBV6-1
clone size: -
D gene: TRBD1

CDR3 protein: ASSLAYRYEDTQY
CDR3 length: 13
V gene: TRBV5-1
clone size: -
D gene: -

CDR3 protein: ASSELDRDDQPQH
CDR3 length: 13
V gene: TRBV25-1
clone size: once
D gene: TRBD1

CDR3 protein: ASSPYEPAPTQY
CDR3 length: 12
V gene: TRBV14
clone size: -
D gene: -

CDR3 protein: ASSPGTSGSPRPGNEQF
CDR3 length: 17
V gene: TRBV5-1
clone size: -
D gene: TRBD2

CDR3 protein: ATSGTGGQETQY
CDR3 length: 12
V gene: TRBV24-1
clone size: -
D gene: TRBD1

CDR3 protein: ASSIRTRTDTQY
CDR3 length: 12
V gene: TRBV13
clone size: -
D gene: -

CDR3 protein: ASSYSAFVTDTQY
CDR3 length: 13
V gene: TRBV6-5
clone size: -
D gene: -

CDR3 protein: ASSLGLGGEAF
CDR3 length: 11
V gene: TRBV7-2
clone size: -
D gene: -

CDR3 protein: ATSESPGVGRRGNQPQH
CDR3 length: 17
V gene: TRBV24-1
clone size: -
D gene: -

CDR3 protein: ASSQGQTTEAF
CDR3 length: 11
V gene: TRBV4-1
clone size: -
D gene: -

CDR3 protein: ASSQEGTGLAKNIQY
CDR3 length: 15
V gene: TRBV4-1
clone size: -
D gene: TRBD1